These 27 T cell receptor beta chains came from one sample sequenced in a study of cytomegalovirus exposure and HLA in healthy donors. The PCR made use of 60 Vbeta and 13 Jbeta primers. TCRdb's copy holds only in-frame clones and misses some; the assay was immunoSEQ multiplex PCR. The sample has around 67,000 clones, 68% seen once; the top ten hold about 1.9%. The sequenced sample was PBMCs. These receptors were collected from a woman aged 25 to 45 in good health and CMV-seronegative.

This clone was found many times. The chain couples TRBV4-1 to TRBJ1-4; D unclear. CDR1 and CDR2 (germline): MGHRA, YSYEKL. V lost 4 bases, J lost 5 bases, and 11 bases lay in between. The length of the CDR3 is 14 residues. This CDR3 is CASSPGRGNEKLFF. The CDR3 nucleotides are TGCGCCAGCAGCCCGGGTCGAGGGAATGAAAAACTGTTTTTT.

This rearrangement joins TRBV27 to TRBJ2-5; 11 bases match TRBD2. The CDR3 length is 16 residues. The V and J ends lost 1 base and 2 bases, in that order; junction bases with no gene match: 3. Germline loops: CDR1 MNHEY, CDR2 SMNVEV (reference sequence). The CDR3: CASSLYPSGGQETQYF. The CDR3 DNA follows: TGTGCCAGCAGTTTATACCCTAGCGGGGGGCAAGAGACCCAGTACTTC.

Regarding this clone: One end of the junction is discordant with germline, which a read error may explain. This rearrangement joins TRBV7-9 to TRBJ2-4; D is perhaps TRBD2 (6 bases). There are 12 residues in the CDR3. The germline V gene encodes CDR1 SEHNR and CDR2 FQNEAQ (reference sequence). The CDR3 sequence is CSSAGGGNIQYF. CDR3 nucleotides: TGTTCCAGCGCCGGGGGAGGAAACATTCAGTACTTC. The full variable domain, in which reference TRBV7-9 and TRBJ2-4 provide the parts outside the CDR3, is DTGVSQNPRHKITKRGQNVTFRCDPISEHNRLYWYRQTLGQGPEFLTYFQNEAQLEKSRLLSDRFSAERPKGSFSTLEIQRTEQGDSAMYLCSSAGGGNIQYFGAGTRLSVL.

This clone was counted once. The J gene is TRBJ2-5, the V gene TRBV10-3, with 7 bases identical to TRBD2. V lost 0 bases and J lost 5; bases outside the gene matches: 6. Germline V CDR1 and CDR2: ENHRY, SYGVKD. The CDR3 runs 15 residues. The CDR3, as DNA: TGTGCCATCAGTGAGTCGACGGGGGGTAGGGAGACCCAGTACTTC. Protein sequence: CAISESTGGRETQYF.

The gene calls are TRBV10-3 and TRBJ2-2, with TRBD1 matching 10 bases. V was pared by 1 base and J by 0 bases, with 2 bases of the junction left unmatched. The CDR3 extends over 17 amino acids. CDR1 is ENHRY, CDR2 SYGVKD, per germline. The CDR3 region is CAISEYGQGANTGELFF. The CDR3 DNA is TGTGCCATCAGTGAGTACGGACAGGGGGCGAACACCGGGGAGCTGTTTTTT.

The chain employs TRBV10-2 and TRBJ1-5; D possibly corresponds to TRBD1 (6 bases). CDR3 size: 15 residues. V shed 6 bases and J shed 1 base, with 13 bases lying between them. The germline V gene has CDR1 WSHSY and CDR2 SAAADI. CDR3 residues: CASRPQQGSNQPQHF. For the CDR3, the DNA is TGCGCCAGCAGGCCCCAACAGGGAAGCAATCAGCCCCAGCATTTT.

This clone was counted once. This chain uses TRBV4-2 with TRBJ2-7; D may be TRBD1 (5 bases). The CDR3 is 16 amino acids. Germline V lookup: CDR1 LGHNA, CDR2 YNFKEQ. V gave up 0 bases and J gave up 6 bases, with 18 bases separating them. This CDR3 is CASSQDEAGNRFEQYF. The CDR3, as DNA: TGTGCCAGCAGCCAAGATGAAGCAGGGAACCGCTTCGAGCAGTACTTC.

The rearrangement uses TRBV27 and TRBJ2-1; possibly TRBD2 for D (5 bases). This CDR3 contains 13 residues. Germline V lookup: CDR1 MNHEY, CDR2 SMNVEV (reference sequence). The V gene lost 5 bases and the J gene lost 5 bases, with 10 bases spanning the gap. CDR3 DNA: TGTGCCAGCAGTAGCGAGGGCCACAATGAGCAGTTCTTC. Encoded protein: CASSSEGHNEQFF.

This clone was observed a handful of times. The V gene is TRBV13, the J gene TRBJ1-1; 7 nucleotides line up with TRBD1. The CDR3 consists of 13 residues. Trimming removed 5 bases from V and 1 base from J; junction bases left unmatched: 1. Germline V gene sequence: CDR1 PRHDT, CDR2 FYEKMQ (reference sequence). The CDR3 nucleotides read TGTGCCAGCAGCCGGGACAGGAACACTGAAGCTTTCTTT. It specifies CASSRDRNTEAFF.

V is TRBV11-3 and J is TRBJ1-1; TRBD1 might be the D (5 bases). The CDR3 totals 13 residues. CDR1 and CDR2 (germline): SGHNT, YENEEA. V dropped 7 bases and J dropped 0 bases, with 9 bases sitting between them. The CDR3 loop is CASTDRLNTEAFF. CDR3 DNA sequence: TGTGCCAGCACAGACAGATTGAACACTGAAGCTTTCTTT.

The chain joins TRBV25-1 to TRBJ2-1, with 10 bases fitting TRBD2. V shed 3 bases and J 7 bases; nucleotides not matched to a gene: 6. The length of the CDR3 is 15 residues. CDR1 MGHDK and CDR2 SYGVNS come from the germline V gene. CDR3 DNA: TGTGCCAGCAGTGATCCAGCGGGGGGGCGTAATGAGCAGTTCTTC. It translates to CASSDPAGGRNEQFF.

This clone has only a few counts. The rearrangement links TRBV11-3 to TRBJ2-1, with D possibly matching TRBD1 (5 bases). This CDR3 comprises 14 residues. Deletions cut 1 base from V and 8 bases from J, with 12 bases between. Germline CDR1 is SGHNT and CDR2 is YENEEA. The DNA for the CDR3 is TGTGCCAGCAGCTTAGGTCTCAGGGTTGATGAGCAGTTCTTC. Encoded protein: CASSLGLRVDEQFF. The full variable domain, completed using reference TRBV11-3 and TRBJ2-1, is EAGVVQSPRYKIIEKKQPVAFWCNPISGHNTLYWYLQNLGQGPELLIRYENEEAVDDSQLPKDRFSAERLKGVDSTLKIQPAELGDSAVYLCASSLGLRVDEQFFGPGTRLTVL.

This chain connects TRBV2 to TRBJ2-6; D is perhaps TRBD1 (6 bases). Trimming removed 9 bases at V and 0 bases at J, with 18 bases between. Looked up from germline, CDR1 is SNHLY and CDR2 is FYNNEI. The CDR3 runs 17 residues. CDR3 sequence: CARGGPGQTSGANVLTF. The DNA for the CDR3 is TGTGCCAGGGGTGGGCCCGGACAGACCTCTGGGGCCAACGTCCTGACTTTC. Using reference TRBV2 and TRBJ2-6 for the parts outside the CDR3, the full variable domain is EPEVTQTPSHQVTQMGQEVILRCVPISNHLYFYWYRQILGQKVEFLVSFYNNEISEKSEIFDDQFSVERPDGSNFTLKIRSTKLEDSAMYFCARGGPGQTSGANVLTFGAGSRLTVL.

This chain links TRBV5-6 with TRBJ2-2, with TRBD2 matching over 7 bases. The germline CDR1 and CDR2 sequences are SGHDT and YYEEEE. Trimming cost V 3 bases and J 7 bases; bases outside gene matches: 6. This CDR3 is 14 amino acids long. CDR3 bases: TGTGCCAGCAGCTCGGGGGGAGTTATCGGGGAGCTGTTTTTT. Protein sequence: CASSSGGVIGELFF.

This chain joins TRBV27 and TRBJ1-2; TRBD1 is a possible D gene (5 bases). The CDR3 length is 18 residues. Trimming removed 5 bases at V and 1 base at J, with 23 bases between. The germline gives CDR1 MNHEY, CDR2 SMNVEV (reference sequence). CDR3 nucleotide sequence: TGTGCCAGCAGTCCCCTCCGGGGGGGGGTCTCCTTTAACTATGGCTACACCTTC. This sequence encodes CASSPLRGGVSFNYGYTF.

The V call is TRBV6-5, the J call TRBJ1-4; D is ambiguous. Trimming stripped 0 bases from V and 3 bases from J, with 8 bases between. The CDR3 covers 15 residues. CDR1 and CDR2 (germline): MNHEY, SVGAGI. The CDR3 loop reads CASSYSPEANEKLFF. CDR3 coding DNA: TGTGCCAGCAGTTACTCCCCGGAGGCTAATGAAAAACTGTTTTTT.

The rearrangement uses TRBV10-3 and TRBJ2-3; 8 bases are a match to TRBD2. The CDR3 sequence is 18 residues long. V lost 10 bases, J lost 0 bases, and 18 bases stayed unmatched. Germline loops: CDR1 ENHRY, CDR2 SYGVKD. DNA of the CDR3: TGTGCCACGTCACAGGTGGTAGCGGGGCTTCTTAGCACAGATACGCAGTATTTT. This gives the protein CATSQVVAGLLSTDTQYF.

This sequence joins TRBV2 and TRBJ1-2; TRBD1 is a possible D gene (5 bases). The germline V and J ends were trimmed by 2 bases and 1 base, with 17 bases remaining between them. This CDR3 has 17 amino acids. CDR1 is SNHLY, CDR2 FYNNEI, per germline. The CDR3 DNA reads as TGTGCCAGCAGTGAACGAGGGCAGGGAGGGGTTAACTATGGCTACACCTTC. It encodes CASSERGQGGVNYGYTF.

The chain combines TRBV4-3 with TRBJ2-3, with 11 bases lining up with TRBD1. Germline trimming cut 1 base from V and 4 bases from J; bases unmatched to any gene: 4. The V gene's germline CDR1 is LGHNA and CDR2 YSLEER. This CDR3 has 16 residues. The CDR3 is CASSQVPGQGADTQYF. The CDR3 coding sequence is TGCGCCAGCAGCCAAGTTCCGGGACAGGGGGCAGATACGCAGTATTTT.

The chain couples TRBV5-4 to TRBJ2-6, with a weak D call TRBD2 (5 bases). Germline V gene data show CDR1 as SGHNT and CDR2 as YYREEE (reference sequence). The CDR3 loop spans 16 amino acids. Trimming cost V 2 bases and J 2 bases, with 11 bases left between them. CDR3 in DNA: TGTGCCAGCAGCTTCCCGGGGTTAGCTGGGGCCAACGTCCTGACTTTC. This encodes CASSFPGLAGANVLTF.

CDR3 loop: CASSAGDSYEQYF. The CDR3 bases are TGTGCCAGCAGCGCCGGGGACAGCTACGAGCAGTACTTC. The rearrangement uses TRBV9 and TRBJ2-7, with 7 bases aligning to TRBD1. V shed 3 bases, J shed 3 bases, and the junction held 3 bases outside the gene matches. The CDR3 spans 13 residues. The germline CDR1 and CDR2 sequences are SGDLS and YYNGEE.

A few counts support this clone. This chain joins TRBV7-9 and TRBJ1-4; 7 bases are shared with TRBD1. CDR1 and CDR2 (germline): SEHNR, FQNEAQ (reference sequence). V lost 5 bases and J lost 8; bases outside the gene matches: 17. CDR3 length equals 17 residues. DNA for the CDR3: TGTGCCAGCAGCCAAGCTATAGGGGACAGATGGGGGGAAAAACTGTTTTTT. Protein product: CASSQAIGDRWGEKLFF. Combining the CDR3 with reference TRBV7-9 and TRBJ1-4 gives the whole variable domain DTGVSQNPRHKITKRGQNVTFRCDPISEHNRLYWYRQTLGQGPEFLTYFQNEAQLEKSRLLSDRFSAERPKGSFSTLEIQRTEQGDSAMYLCASSQAIGDRWGEKLFFGSGTQLSVL.

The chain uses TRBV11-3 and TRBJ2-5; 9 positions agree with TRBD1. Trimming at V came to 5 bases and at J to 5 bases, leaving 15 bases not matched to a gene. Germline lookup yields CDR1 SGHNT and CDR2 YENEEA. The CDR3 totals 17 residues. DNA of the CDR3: TGTGCCAGCAGCCCCGGGACAGGGAGGCCCTTAGGGGAGACCCAGTACTTC. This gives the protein CASSPGTGRPLGETQYF.

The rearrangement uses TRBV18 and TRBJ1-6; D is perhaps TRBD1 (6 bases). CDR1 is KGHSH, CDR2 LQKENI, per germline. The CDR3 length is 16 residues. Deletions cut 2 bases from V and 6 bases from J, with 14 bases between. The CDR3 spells CASSPGNAGANSPLHF. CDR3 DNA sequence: TGTGCCAGCTCACCAGGCAACGCAGGGGCTAATTCACCCCTCCACTTT.

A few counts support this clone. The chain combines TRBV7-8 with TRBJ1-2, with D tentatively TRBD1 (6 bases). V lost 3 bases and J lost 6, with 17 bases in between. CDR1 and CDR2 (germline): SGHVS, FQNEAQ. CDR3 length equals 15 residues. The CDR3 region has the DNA TGTGCCAGCAGCTTGTCTTCGCAGGGGAGGGATGGCTACACCTTC. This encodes CASSLSSQGRDGYTF.

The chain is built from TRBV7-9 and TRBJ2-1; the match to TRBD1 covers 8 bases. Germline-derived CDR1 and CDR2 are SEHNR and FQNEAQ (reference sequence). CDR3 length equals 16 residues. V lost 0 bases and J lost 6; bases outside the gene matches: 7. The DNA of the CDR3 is TGTGCCAGCAGCTTAGCGTACGACAGGGGTGGCAATGAGCAGTTCTTC. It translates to CASSLAYDRGGNEQFF. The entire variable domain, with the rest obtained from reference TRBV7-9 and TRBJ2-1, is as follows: DTGVSQNPRHKITKRGQNVTFRCDPISEHNRLYWYRQTLGQGPEFLTYFQNEAQLEKSRLLSDRFSAERPKGSFSTLEIQRTEQGDSAMYLCASSLAYDRGGNEQFFGPGTRLTVL.

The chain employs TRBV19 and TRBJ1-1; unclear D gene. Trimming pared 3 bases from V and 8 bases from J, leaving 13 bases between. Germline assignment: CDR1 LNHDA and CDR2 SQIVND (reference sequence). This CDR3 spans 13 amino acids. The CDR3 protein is CASSISTVAEAFF. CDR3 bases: TGTGCCAGTAGTATCTCAACAGTCGCCGAAGCTTTCTTT. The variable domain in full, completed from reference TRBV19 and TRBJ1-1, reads DGGITQSPKYLFRKEGQNVTLSCEQNLNHDAMYWYRQDPGQGLRLIYYSQIVNDFQKGDIAEGYSVSREKKESFPLTVTSAQKNPTAFYLCASSISTVAEAFFGQGTRLTVV.